The 23 T cell receptor beta chains below come from one sample, sequenced in a study of T cells in Graves' hyperthyroidism and ophthalmopathy. Using RNA transcripts as the source, TCR beta CDR3 regions were amplified. The TCR CDR3 first-round RT-PCR relied on the HTBI primer set. TCRdb re-analysed the multiplex PCR reads in MiXCR, keeping a single row per CDR3 protein. The table has around 600,000 distinct CDR3 sequences, 11% to 15% seen once; the top ten hold less than 9%. Input material: blood. Receptors were obtained from a woman aged 18-30 years with Graves' ophthalmopathy.

This clonotype appeared a few times. This chain uses TRBV20-1 with TRBJ1-2, with a tentative D call TRBD1 (5 bases). Germline assignment: CDR1 DFQATT and CDR2 SNEGSKA (reference sequence). The V gene lost 1 base and the J gene lost 2 bases, with 26 bases spanning the gap. This CDR3 region has 19 residues. The CDR3 region has the DNA TGCAGTGCTAGAGTAAGGAAGCCTTGGACACCAGTCGAAAACTATGGCTACACCTTC. Its translation is CSARVRKPWTPVENYGYTF.

Ten or more counts support this clonotype. V and J are TRBV7-2 and TRBJ2-5, with 7 bases that match TRBD2. The CDR3 contains 15 residues. V shed 3 bases, J shed 7 bases, and the junction held 11 bases outside the gene matches. Germline V gene data show CDR1 as SGHTA and CDR2 as FQGNSA. The CDR3 nucleotides are TGTGCCAGCAGCTTGGGTGCGGGAGCCGCCGGGACCCAGTACTTC. Translating gives CASSLGAGAAGTQYF.

This clonotype occurred many times. The chain recombines TRBV29-1 with TRBJ1-1; D not resolved. Germline V gives CDR1 SQVTM, CDR2 ANQGSEA. The CDR3 has 13 residues. This CDR3 is CTILRAPNTEAFF. Here the CDR3 DNA reads TGCACCATACTCCGGGCTCCGAACACTGAAGCTTTCTTT.

In its sample, this clonotype was seen many times. The genes are TRBV12-3 or TRBV12-4 and TRBJ1-5; D gene ambiguous. Trimming removed 6 bases at V and 4 bases at J, with 16 bases between. This CDR3 comprises 15 residues. This CDR3 reads CASSLSGIGNQPQHF. CDR3 in DNA: TGTGCCAGCAGCCTTTCGGGAATTGGAAATCAGCCCCAGCATTTT.

Ten or more counts support this clonotype. One junction end disagrees with the germline gene, perhaps due to a read error. The gene calls are TRBV2 and TRBJ2-3, with TRBD2 matching 10 bases. This CDR3 has 15 residues. CDR1 and CDR2 from the germline V gene are SNHLY and FYNNEI. CDR3 in DNA: TGTGCCAGCGGTGATGGGACTAGCGGCACAGATACGCAGTATTTT. Its translation: CASGDGTSGTDTQYF.

This clonotype was recorded many times. The chain carries TRBV3-1 and TRBJ2-4, with unresolved D. The V gene's germline CDR1 is LGHDT and CDR2 YNNKEL (reference sequence). V was cut by 1 base and J by 0 bases, with 10 bases left in between. The length of the CDR3 is 16 residues. CDR3 sequence reads: CASSQVLTLAKNIQYF. In nucleotides, the CDR3 is TGTGCCAGCAGCCAAGTCCTTACGCTAGCCAAAAACATTCAGTACTTC.

A remark on this clonotype: The CDR3 does not close with the conserved phenylalanine or tryptophan, likely indicating a read error. The V and J genes are TRBV7-3 and TRBJ2-4; 7 nucleotides align to TRBD2. J lost 0 bases, V lost 7 bases, and 9 bases had no gene match. The CDR3 extends over 16 amino acids. Germline V gene lookup returns CDR1 SGHTA and CDR2 FQGTGA. CDR3 region: CASIDSGRAAKNIQYS. The CDR3 DNA reads as TGTGCCAGCATTGATTCGGGGAGGGCAGCCAAAAACATTCAGTACTCC.

This clonotype has at least ten counts. CDR3 in amino acids: CATSNPTDPYEQYF. For the CDR3, the DNA is TGTGCCACCAGTAACCCGACAGATCCCTACGAGCAGTACTTC. V and J are TRBV24-1 and TRBJ2-7; the D gene is possibly TRBD1 (5 bases). Germline values: CDR1 KGHDR, CDR2 SFDVKD. The CDR3 runs to 14 residues. Trimming removed 6 bases from V and 2 bases from J, with 13 bases in between.

This clonotype appeared many times. The chain uses TRBV5-1 and TRBJ2-3; 11 bases align to TRBD2. CDR3 length: 17 amino acids. After removal of 6 bases from V and 2 bases from J, the junction contained 11 bases not matched to a gene. Germline V gene data show CDR1 as SGHRS and CDR2 as YFSETQ. CDR3 sequence (DNA): TGCGCCAGCAACTATCAAGGACTAGCGGGTCTCACAGATACGCAGTATTTT. It yields the protein CASNYQGLAGLTDTQYF.

This clonotype occurred many times. The rearrangement links TRBV11-3 to TRBJ2-5; perhaps D is TRBD1 or TRBD2 (5 bases each). The V gene's germline CDR1 is SGHNT and CDR2 YENEEA. Trimming took off 1 base at V and 1 base at J, with 22 bases between the two ends. The length of the CDR3 is 19 residues. Here the CDR3 DNA reads TGTGCCAGCAGCTTAGGAGGGTGGGGCAAACCGATCCCCCAAGAGACCCAGTACTTC. Protein product: CASSLGGWGKPIPQETQYF.

The rearrangement uses TRBV7-2 and TRBJ1-4; tentative D call: TRBD1 (5 bases). The V end lost 5 bases, the J end lost 7 bases, and 20 bases lay between the germline ends. This CDR3 has 16 amino acids. Germline V gene sequence: CDR1 SGHTA, CDR2 FQGNSA. The CDR3 is CASSTQSGATGEKLFF. CDR3 nucleotide sequence: TGTGCCAGCAGCACCCAGTCCGGGGCCACAGGTGAAAAACTGTTTTTT.

In its sample, this clonotype was seen many times. The chain combines TRBV28 with TRBJ2-7; 15 nucleotides agree with TRBD2. Germline assignment: CDR1 MDHEN and CDR2 SYDVKM. V dropped 2 bases and J dropped 0; count of bases not matched to a gene: 11. The CDR3 runs to 20 residues. The CDR3 sequence: CASSLLTAGTSGRPSYEQYF. The CDR3 DNA sequence: TGTGCCAGCAGTTTACTCACCGCCGGGACTAGCGGGAGGCCCTCCTACGAGCAGTACTTC.

Many counts were recorded for this clonotype. The chain employs TRBV29-1 and TRBJ2-5; TRBD2 aligns across 11 bases. V lost 1 base and J lost 2; bases outside the gene matches: 12. CDR1 SQVTM and CDR2 ANQGSEA come from the germline V gene. The CDR3 contains 18 residues. This chain's CDR3 is CSVEGWASTSGIQETQYF. DNA for the CDR3: TGCAGCGTTGAAGGGTGGGCCTCGACTAGCGGGATTCAAGAGACCCAGTACTTC.

This clonotype was detected ten times or more. The rearrangement uses TRBV7-9 and TRBJ2-3; the match to TRBD2 covers 11 bases. The CDR3 sequence is 15 residues long. V dropped 4 bases and J dropped 0; count of bases not matched to a gene: 0. Germline CDR1 reads SEHNR; CDR2 reads FQNEAQ (reference sequence). CDR3 amino acids: CASSSSGRSTDTQYF. CDR3 nucleotides: TGTGCCAGCAGCTCTAGCGGGAGGAGCACAGATACGCAGTATTTT.

This clonotype was seen repeatedly, ten times or more. The chain has TRBV10-3 and TRBJ2-1; tentatively, D is TRBD1 or TRBD2 (7 bases each). Between the trimmed V and J ends, which lost 6 bases and 6 bases, there was a span of 18 bases. The CDR3 loop spans 15 amino acids. Germline lookup yields CDR1 ENHRY and CDR2 SYGVKD. CDR3 region: CAIRTGREPRNEQFF. The CDR3 DNA follows: TGTGCCATCAGGACAGGGCGGGAGCCTCGCAATGAGCAGTTCTTC.

This clonotype has a count of ten or more. J is TRBJ2-5 and V is TRBV20-1; tentative D call: TRBD2 (6 bases). V lost 4 bases to trimming and J lost 5 bases, with 14 bases between them. Germline V gives CDR1 DFQATT, CDR2 SNEGSKA (reference sequence). The CDR3 sequence is 13 residues long. The CDR3 coding sequence is TGCAGTGCTAATACCTGGAGGGCCGAGACCCAGTACTTC. Translation gives CSANTWRAETQYF.

This clonotype was seen ten or more times. This chain uses TRBV16 with TRBJ2-7; D perhaps matches TRBD1 (5 bases). V was shortened by 7 bases and J by 1 base, with 14 bases between the two germline ends. Germline CDR1 KGHSY, CDR2 FQNENV. The CDR3 is 14 amino acids. The CDR3, as DNA: TGTGCCAGCATAAACCGCAGGGCTTCCTACGAGCAGTACTTC. It encodes CASINRRASYEQYF.

This clonotype was seen repeatedly, ten times or more. V gene TRBV9 combines with J gene TRBJ2-7, with TRBD1 matching 7 bases. The CDR3 runs 17 residues. With 0 bases clipped from V and 3 bases from J, the junction kept 12 bases outside the gene matches. The V gene's germline CDR1 is SGDLS and CDR2 YYNGEE. The CDR3 loop reads CASSVADGRDSYYEQYF. The CDR3 DNA reads as TGTGCCAGCAGCGTAGCCGACGGCCGGGACAGCTACTACGAGCAGTACTTC.

The V gene is TRBV6-1, the J gene TRBJ1-3, with D maybe TRBD1 (6 bases). The CDR3 consists of 15 residues. V lost 6 bases and J lost 3, with 15 bases in between. Germline lookup yields CDR1 MNHNS and CDR2 SASEGT. CDR3 sequence: CASSPRGRGGNTIYF. The CDR3 nucleotides are TGTGCCAGCAGCCCCCGCGGCAGGGGTGGAAACACCATATATTTT.

This clonotype was seen at least ten times. The chain has TRBV7-3 and TRBJ2-3; D unresolved. Germline values: CDR1 SGHTA, CDR2 FQGTGA. CDR3 length: 15 amino acids. Trimming took 5 bases from V and 2 from J, leaving 14 bases between them. This chain's CDR3 is CASSNRRGPTDTQYF. CDR3 DNA sequence: TGTGCCAGCAGCAATAGAAGAGGCCCCACAGATACGCAGTATTTT.

The chain links TRBV28 to TRBJ1-5; the match to TRBD1 covers 9 bases. CDR3 length: 16 residues. V was pared by 5 bases and J by 5 bases, with 10 bases of the junction left unmatched. Germline V gene data show CDR1 as MDHEN and CDR2 as SYDVKM. The CDR3 DNA reads TGTGCCAGCAGTCCCCGACCCGGGACAGGGTATCAGCCCCAGCATTTT. Translation: CASSPRPGTGYQPQHF.

The chain has TRBV4-2 and TRBJ1-1; D is ambiguous. The CDR3 is 15 residues long. The germline V gene has CDR1 LGHNA and CDR2 YNFKEQ. Trimming stripped 0 bases from V and 2 bases from J, with 10 bases between. DNA of the CDR3: TGTGCCAGCAGCCAAGATTTTACGGGAAACACTGAAGCTTTCTTT. Amino acids: CASSQDFTGNTEAFF.

Ten or more counts support this clonotype. The gene calls are TRBV7-9 and TRBJ1-4; the D is unclear. Trimming removed 2 bases at V and 8 bases at J, with 15 bases between. CDR1 and CDR2 from the germline V gene are SEHNR and FQNEAQ (reference sequence). The CDR3 covers 15 residues. The chain's CDR3 is CASSLTTLRHEKLFF. The CDR3 coding sequence is TGTGCCAGCAGCTTAACGACGCTCAGGCACGAAAAACTGTTTTTT.